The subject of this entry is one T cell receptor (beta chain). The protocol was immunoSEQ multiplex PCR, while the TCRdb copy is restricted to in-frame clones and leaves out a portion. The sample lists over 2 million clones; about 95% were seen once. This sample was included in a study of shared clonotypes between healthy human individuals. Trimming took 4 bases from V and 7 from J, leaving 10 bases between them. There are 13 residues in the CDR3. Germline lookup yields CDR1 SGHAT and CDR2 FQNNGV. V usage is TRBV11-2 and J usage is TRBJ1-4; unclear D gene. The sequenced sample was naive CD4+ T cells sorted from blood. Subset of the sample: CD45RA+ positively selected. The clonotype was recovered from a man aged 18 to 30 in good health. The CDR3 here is CASSYLGSEKLFF. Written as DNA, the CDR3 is TGTGCCAGCAGCTACCTTGGCAGTGAAAAACTGTTTTTT.